Each of the 25 T cell receptor beta chains below was sequenced from the same sample in a study of CD8+ T cells in alopecia areata. Extracted RNA was reverse transcribed into cDNA, the sequencing template. Sequencing was performed with immunoSEQ multiplex PCR; in TCRdb, only in-frame clones are kept and a portion is missing. Counted here are approximately 150,000 clones, 50% to 65% occurring once; the ten biggest clones make up 11% to 15%. The treatment: oral pan-JAK inhibitor, 5-10 mg twice daily. Sequenced material: CD4+ T cells sorted from blood, taken at week 24, from a patient treated with tofacitinib. The receptor set was obtained from a human donor with alopecia areata.

The chain combines TRBV25-1 with TRBJ2-7, with D hard to call. CDR1 is MGHDK, CDR2 SYGVNS, per germline. Trimming cost V 4 bases and J 1 base, with 17 bases left between them. The CDR3 extends over 16 amino acids. In nucleotides, the CDR3 is TGTGCCAGCAGTGGGGCCCTAAGGACGGCATCCTACGAGCAGTACTTC. The encoded protein is CASSGALRTASYEQYF.

For the CDR3, the DNA is TGCAGCGTTGCGGCGGCTAGCAATCAGCCCCAGCATTTT. Its protein is CSVAAASNQPQHF. The V and J genes are TRBV29-1 and TRBJ1-5, with D uncertain. The V end lost 4 bases, the J end lost 0 bases, and 7 bases lay between the germline ends. CDR3 length equals 13 residues. Germline CDR1 reads SQVTM; CDR2 reads ANQGSEA.

Written as DNA, the CDR3 is TGTGCCAGCAAGCGGGGAATACAAGAGACCCAGTACTTC. Protein sequence: CASKRGIQETQYF. This sequence joins TRBV28 and TRBJ2-5, with 7 bases that match TRBD2. The germline V gene has CDR1 MDHEN and CDR2 SYDVKM. There are 13 residues in the CDR3. Trimming cost V 7 bases and J 2 bases; bases outside gene matches: 4.

The chain employs TRBV2 and TRBJ1-1; unclear D gene. This CDR3 has 13 amino acids. Trimming stripped 2 bases from V and 4 bases from J, with 8 bases between. CDR1 SNHLY and CDR2 FYNNEI come from the germline V gene. CDR3 loop: CASSELGSTEAFF. The DNA for the CDR3 is TGTGCCAGCAGTGAATTAGGGAGCACTGAAGCTTTCTTT. Supplemented by reference TRBV2 and TRBJ1-1, the full variable domain reads EPEVTQTPSHQVTQMGQEVILRCVPISNHLYFYWYRQILGQKVEFLVSFYNNEISEKSEIFDDQFSVERPDGSNFTLKIRSTKLEDSAMYFCASSELGSTEAFFGQGTRLTVV.

This clone appeared a few times. The chain recombines TRBV4-1 with TRBJ2-5, with D unclear. The CDR3 length is 13 residues. V gave up 0 bases and J gave up 5 bases, with 7 bases separating them. The germline V gene has CDR1 MGHRA and CDR2 YSYEKL. DNA of the CDR3: TGCGCCAGCAGCCAAGATCAAGAGGAGACCCAGTACTTC. It codes for CASSQDQEETQYF.

The CDR3 is CASSLEDGGLNQPQHF. In DNA, the CDR3 is TGTGCCAGCAGCCTAGAAGATGGGGGCCTTAATCAGCCCCAGCATTTT. The chain has TRBV16 and TRBJ1-5; D is perhaps TRBD1 (6 bases). Trimming removed 4 bases at V and 4 bases at J, with 17 bases between. The CDR3 has 16 amino acids. Germline V gene sequence: CDR1 KGHSY, CDR2 FQNENV.

V is TRBV29-1 and J is TRBJ2-7, with D perhaps TRBD1 (6 bases). CDR3 length: 14 residues. Germline V lookup: CDR1 SQVTM, CDR2 ANQGSEA. Trimming took off 3 bases at V and 4 bases at J, with 16 bases between the two ends. CDR3 in DNA: TGCAGCGTTGATCGTGGGGGCGGCGAGTACGAGCAGTACTTC. Translated: CSVDRGGGEYEQYF.

The chain combines TRBV29-1 with TRBJ2-7, with D perhaps TRBD1 (7 bases). The V gene's germline CDR1 is SQVTM and CDR2 ANQGSEA. The CDR3 loop spans 13 amino acids. The V end was cut by 1 base, the J end by 4 bases, with 11 bases between. As DNA, the CDR3 is TGCAGCGTTGAAGTCCAGGGGGGTTACGAGCAGTACTTC. Protein sequence: CSVEVQGGYEQYF.

The chain recombines TRBV29-1 with TRBJ2-7; D not resolved. Trimming shortened V by 4 bases and J by 0 bases, and 7 bases separated the two germline ends. Germline CDR1 is SQVTM and CDR2 is ANQGSEA. This CDR3 contains 12 residues. The CDR3 here is CSVAGSSYEQYF. The DNA for the CDR3 is TGCAGCGTTGCTGGTAGCTCCTACGAGCAGTACTTC.

The chain joins TRBV7-9 to TRBJ2-3; 9 bases map to TRBD1. Trimming cost V 4 bases and J 4 bases; bases outside gene matches: 3. The germline gives CDR1 SEHNR, CDR2 FQNEAQ (reference sequence). The CDR3 sequence is 14 residues long. The CDR3 DNA follows: TGTGCCAGCAGCTCCGGGACAGGGCCAGATACGCAGTATTTT. This codes for CASSSGTGPDTQYF.

The chain has TRBV18 and TRBJ1-4; perhaps TRBD1 as D (5 bases). The CDR3 contains 13 residues. Germline V lookup: CDR1 KGHSH, CDR2 LQKENI. Trimming took off 6 bases at V and 5 bases at J, with 10 bases between the two ends. CDR3 sequence (DNA): TGTGCCAGCTCGTCAGACAGAAATGAAAAACTGTTTTTT. Translated: CASSSDRNEKLFF.

This chain uses TRBV5-1 with TRBJ2-3, with TRBD2 matching 7 bases. There are 13 residues in the CDR3. The germline gives CDR1 SGHRS, CDR2 YFSETQ. V lost 4 bases, J lost 5 bases, and 4 bases stayed unmatched. The CDR3 reads CASSHRTRDTQYF. The CDR3, as DNA: TGCGCCAGCAGCCACCGGACTAGAGATACGCAGTATTTT.

There are a few counts of this clone. The chain couples TRBV5-1 to TRBJ1-1; the match to TRBD1 covers 11 bases. CDR1 is SGHRS, CDR2 YFSETQ, per germline. Trimming at V came to 3 bases and at J to 5 bases, leaving 3 bases not matched to a gene. CDR3 length: 14 residues. CDR3 coding DNA: TGCGCCAGCAGCTCCGGGACAGGGGGTACTGAAGCTTTCTTT. Encoded protein: CASSSGTGGTEAFF.

This chain links TRBV7-2 with TRBJ2-1, with 10 bases that match TRBD2. CDR1 is SGHTA, CDR2 FQGNSA, per germline. The J segment lost 5 bases and the V segment lost 5 bases, leaving 6 bases of the junction unmatched. This CDR3 is 15 amino acids long. The CDR3 region is CASSAPSGGDNEQFF. The CDR3 DNA is TGTGCCAGCAGCGCGCCTAGCGGGGGCGACAATGAGCAGTTCTTC.

The chain joins TRBV15 to TRBJ1-1; D remains unclear. Trimming removed 7 bases at V and 2 bases at J, with 8 bases between. The germline V gene has CDR1 LNHNV and CDR2 YYDKDF (reference sequence). The CDR3 length is 12 residues. The CDR3 reads CATKAVNTEAFF. The CDR3 DNA sequence: TGTGCCACCAAGGCCGTCAACACTGAAGCTTTCTTT.

V and J are TRBV19 and TRBJ2-1, with 7 bases matching TRBD1. Trimming cost V 7 bases and J 4 bases; bases outside gene matches: 4. Germline V gene lookup returns CDR1 LNHDA and CDR2 SQIVND (reference sequence). The CDR3 has 13 residues. In nucleotides, the CDR3 is TGTGCCAGTAAAAGGGACAGTTACAATGAGCAGTTCTTC. Its protein is CASKRDSYNEQFF.

The chain has TRBV30 and TRBJ2-7, with 9 positions matching TRBD1. The V gene end was trimmed by 2 bases and the J gene end by 7 bases; junction bases not matched to a gene: 6. Germline V lookup: CDR1 GTSNPN, CDR2 SVGIG (reference sequence). The CDR3 spans 13 residues. The CDR3 region has the DNA TGTGCCTGGAGTCAAGGACAGGGGATAGAGCAGTACTTC. Protein: CAWSQGQGIEQYF.

The chain links TRBV29-1 to TRBJ2-4; D is ambiguous. Per germline, CDR1 SQVTM and CDR2 ANQGSEA. The V gene lost 1 base and the J gene lost 0 bases, with 4 bases spanning the gap. The CDR3 has 13 residues. The DNA for the CDR3 is TGCAGCGTTGAAGGGGTAGCCAAAAACATTCAGTACTTC. As protein: CSVEGVAKNIQYF.

This chain joins TRBV9 and TRBJ2-7; a weak D match, TRBD1 (5 bases). Germline CDR1 reads SGDLS; CDR2 reads YYNGEE. V was shortened by 0 bases and J by 0 bases, with 10 bases between the two germline ends. The CDR3 loop spans 15 amino acids. Here the CDR3 DNA reads TGTGCCAGCAGCGTAGACTACAGGAGCTCCTACGAGCAGTACTTC. It is translated as CASSVDYRSSYEQYF.

This clone was seen just once. The chain employs TRBV27 and TRBJ1-6; the D gene is possibly TRBD1 (5 bases). CDR1 MNHEY and CDR2 SMNVEV come from the germline V gene (reference sequence). The CDR3 extends over 15 amino acids. Trimming removed 2 bases at V and 4 bases at J, with 9 bases between. CDR3: CASSLRTGYNSPLHF. The CDR3 bases are TGTGCCAGCAGTTTACGTACAGGTTATAATTCACCCCTCCACTTT.

The chain has TRBV29-1 and TRBJ2-7; tentatively, D is TRBD1 (6 bases). Trimming took off 6 bases at V and 3 bases at J, with 21 bases between the two ends. From germline, CDR1 is SQVTM and CDR2 ANQGSEA. The CDR3 covers 15 residues. The CDR3 is CSVLTLTGTLYEQYF. The DNA for the CDR3 is TGCAGCGTCCTGACCCTGACAGGTACCCTCTACGAGCAGTACTTC.

V gene TRBV29-1 combines with J gene TRBJ2-7; D possibly matches TRBD1 or TRBD2 (5 bases each). This CDR3 is 14 amino acids long. Germline V lookup: CDR1 SQVTM, CDR2 ANQGSEA. V shed 4 bases and J shed 6 bases, with 19 bases lying between them. The CDR3 loop reads CSVVIWDRLPEQYF. For the CDR3, the DNA is TGCAGCGTTGTAATCTGGGACCGACTTCCCGAGCAGTACTTC.

The chain joins TRBV5-1 to TRBJ2-7; no clear D. This CDR3 spans 14 amino acids. Per germline, CDR1 SGHRS and CDR2 YFSETQ. The V gene lost 2 bases and the J gene lost 2 bases, with 11 bases spanning the gap. The CDR3: CASSFGDGPYEQYF. CDR3 in DNA: TGCGCCAGCAGCTTCGGTGACGGACCCTACGAGCAGTACTTC.

The V call is TRBV6-1, the J call TRBJ2-7; 7 bases match TRBD1. The junction had 8 bases not matched to a gene; V was cut back by 4 bases and J by 5 bases. This CDR3 contains 14 residues. Germline loops: CDR1 MNHNS, CDR2 SASEGT. The CDR3 reads CASSVEDRAHEQYF. The CDR3 region has the DNA TGTGCCAGCAGTGTAGAAGACAGGGCCCACGAGCAGTACTTC.

V gene TRBV30 combines with J gene TRBJ1-3, with TRBD1 matching over 7 bases. The ends lost 3 bases at V and 2 bases at J; junction bases unmatched: 1. The germline V gene encodes CDR1 GTSNPN and CDR2 SVGIG (reference sequence). The CDR3 covers 13 residues. The CDR3 DNA follows: TGTGCCTGGAGGGGACAGACTGGAAACACCATATATTTT. Its translation is CAWRGQTGNTIYF.